This TCR beta chain was captured in a study of Graves' ophthalmopathy and Graves' hyperthyroidism. Overall study: At the time of initial diagnosis and before any treatment, peripheral blood was collected. Study findings and constraints: Also, most clonotypes expanded in the thyroid above 0.001 frequency appeared in blood.

This clonotype was seen a handful of times. Antigen specificity is unknown. Germline V lookup: CDR1 SGHTA, CDR2 FQGNSA. Deletions cut 4 bases from V and 1 base from J, with 11 bases between. The CDR3 length is 14 residues. Amplification from RNA transcripts yielded the TCR beta CDR3 regions. First-round RT-PCR employed HTBI primers, with a second-round multiplex PCR after it. Via MiXCR, TCRdb re-called the multiplex PCR reads, giving one row per CDR3 protein. In the table there are 220,000 or so distinct CDR3 sequences, around a fifth of which are singletons. The receptor was derived from a woman between 50 and 59 years old with Graves' ophthalmopathy. The sample taken for sequencing was peripheral blood. This sequence joins TRBV7-2 and TRBJ2-7; perhaps TRBD1 as D (6 bases). The CDR3 DNA reads as TGTGCCAGCAGCTCGCAGGGGATTTCCTACGAGCAGTACTTC. Amino acids: CASSSQGISYEQYF. The full variable domain, its missing parts supplied by reference TRBV7-2 and TRBJ2-7, is GAGVSQSPSNKVTEKGKDVELRCDPISGHTALYWYRQSLGQGLEFLIYFQGNSAPDKSGLPSDRFSAERTGGSVSTLTIQRTQQEDSAVYLCASSSQGISYEQYFGPGTRLTVT.